This T cell receptor beta chain emerged from a study of cytomegalovirus exposure and HLA in healthy donors. Study results and caveats: The majority of TCR sequences were rare, yet some public TCRs appeared in many donors.

Germline assignment: CDR1 SGHTA and CDR2 FQGNSA. V lost 6 bases, J lost 5 bases, and 18 bases stayed unmatched. This CDR3 is 17 amino acids long. As regards this clone: Its cognate antigen is unknown.

Nominal health characterized the donors when sampled, though unrecorded immune exposures were likely. The PCR had 60 Vbeta and 13 Jbeta primers. The table came from immunoSEQ multiplex PCR; TCRdb's copy has only in-frame clones and leaves some out. The top ten clones hold around 8.8% of a sample with 110,000 to 150,000 clones, roughly 79% of them seen once. The TCR comes from a woman in her fifties or sixties in good health and CMV-seropositive. The specimen was PBMCs. The chain uses TRBV7-2 and TRBJ2-5, with TRBD2 matching 7 bases. The CDR3 DNA is TGTGCCAGCAGGAACCAGGGAGGGTTGGAATTCGTCGAGACCCAGTACTTC. Translating gives CASRNQGGLEFVETQYF.